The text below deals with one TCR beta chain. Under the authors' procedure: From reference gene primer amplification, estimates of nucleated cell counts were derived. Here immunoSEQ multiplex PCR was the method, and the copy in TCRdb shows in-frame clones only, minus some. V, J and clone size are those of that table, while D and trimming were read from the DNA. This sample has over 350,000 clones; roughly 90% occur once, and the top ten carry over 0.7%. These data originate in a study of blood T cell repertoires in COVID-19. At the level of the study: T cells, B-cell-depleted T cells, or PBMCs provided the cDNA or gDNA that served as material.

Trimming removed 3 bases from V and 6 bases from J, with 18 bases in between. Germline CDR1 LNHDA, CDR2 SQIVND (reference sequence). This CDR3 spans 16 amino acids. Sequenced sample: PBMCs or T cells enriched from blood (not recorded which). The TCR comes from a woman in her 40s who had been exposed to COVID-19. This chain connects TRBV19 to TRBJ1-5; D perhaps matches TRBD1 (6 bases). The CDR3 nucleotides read TGTGCCAGTAGTATTTCGGTGACAGGAGTGGGTCAGCCCCAGCATTTT. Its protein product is CASSISVTGVGQPQHF.